The 17 T cell receptor beta chains listed next were all sequenced from one sample in a study of OX40 agonist ivuxolimab in advanced cancers. Generated by immunoSEQ multiplex PCR, the TCRdb table keeps only in-frame clones and is missing some. The sample contains more than 60,000 clones, roughly four fifths of which appear only once. The starting material was CD4+ or CD8+ T cells sorted from blood, obtained in a trial of the OX40 agonist ivuxolimab. Every receptor here comes from an adult with an advanced solid tumor such as melanoma, head and neck, liver or kidney cancer.

The rearrangement joins TRBV27 to TRBJ1-6; the D is unclear. Germline values: CDR1 MNHEY, CDR2 SMNVEV (reference sequence). The CDR3 covers 15 residues. The V gene lost 8 bases and the J gene lost 7 bases, with 18 bases spanning the gap. The CDR3 nucleotides are TGTGCCAGCGCCTCTGGGCACCCAAGCAATTCACCCCTCCACTTT. Amino acids: CASASGHPSNSPLHF.

The chain combines TRBV4-2 with TRBJ1-2; possible D gene TRBD1, 6 bases. The germline V and J ends were trimmed by 0 bases and 5 bases, with 16 bases remaining between them. This CDR3 has 16 residues. From germline, CDR1 is LGHNA and CDR2 YNFKEQ. The CDR3 region is CASSQDEQGRVYGYTF. Here the CDR3 DNA reads TGTGCCAGCAGCCAAGATGAACAGGGTAGGGTGTATGGCTACACCTTC.

The chain recombines TRBV11-3 with TRBJ1-2; D ambiguous. The CDR3 covers 13 residues. The germline V gene encodes CDR1 SGHNT and CDR2 YENEEA. The V and J ends lost 4 bases and 4 bases respectively, with 10 bases between them. The CDR3 sequence is CASSSFMGYGYTF. CDR3 sequence (DNA): TGTGCCAGCAGCTCCTTCATGGGCTATGGCTACACCTTC.

The chain recombines TRBV19 with TRBJ2-2; the match to TRBD2 covers 14 bases. CDR1 and CDR2 (germline): LNHDA, SQIVND (reference sequence). V shed 10 bases and J 5 bases; nucleotides not matched to a gene: 3. CDR3 size: 14 residues. The CDR3: CATRTSGGTGELFF. For the CDR3, the DNA is TGTGCCACCAGGACTAGCGGGGGGACCGGGGAGCTGTTTTTT.

The rearrangement links TRBV19 to TRBJ2-5, with D perhaps TRBD2 (7 bases). From germline, CDR1 is LNHDA and CDR2 SQIVND (reference sequence). V shed 0 bases and J shed 4 bases, with 12 bases lying between them. The CDR3 spans 15 residues. CDR3 DNA: TGTGCCAGTAGTATAGAGACGGCGGGGGCAGAGACCCAGTACTTC. This gives the protein CASSIETAGAETQYF.

As concerns this clone: A read error may account for a junction end that differs from germline. For the CDR3, the DNA is TGTGCCAGCAGCTTAACCTCGAGTGTGGCAGATACGCGGTATTTT. Translation: CASSLTSSVADTRYF. The chain joins TRBV7-3 to TRBJ2-3; D remains ambiguous. The CDR3 has 15 residues. From germline, CDR1 is SGHTA and CDR2 FQGTGA.

CDR3 sequence reads: CASRTVSMTYEQYF. CDR3 coding DNA: TGTGCCAGCCGAACTGTTTCGATGACCTACGAGCAGTACTTC. This chain uses TRBV5-6 with TRBJ2-7, with D unresolved. V dropped 7 bases and J dropped 2 bases, with 16 bases sitting between them. Per germline, CDR1 SGHDT and CDR2 YYEEEE. The CDR3 length is 14 residues. The full variable domain, in which reference TRBV5-6 and TRBJ2-7 provide the parts outside the CDR3, is DAGVTQSPTHLIKTRGQQVTLRCSPKSGHDTVSWYQQALGQGPQFIFQYYEEEERQRGNFPDRFSGHQFPNYSSELNVNALLLGDSALYLCASRTVSMTYEQYFGPGTRLTVT.

V is TRBV28 and J is TRBJ2-7, with D perhaps TRBD1 (6 bases). Deletions cut 6 bases from V and 0 bases from J, with 18 bases between. This CDR3 spans 16 amino acids. Germline V gives CDR1 MDHEN, CDR2 SYDVKM. The CDR3 nucleotides read TGTGCCAGCAGCCCGGGTGGACAGCCCCTCTCCTACGAGCAGTACTTC. It yields the protein CASSPGGQPLSYEQYF.

This rearrangement joins TRBV5-5 to TRBJ2-2; weak D call: TRBD1 (6 bases). Germline CDR1 and CDR2: SGHKS and YYEKEE (reference sequence). The CDR3 extends over 16 amino acids. V was clipped by 1 base and J by 1 base, with 11 bases between them. In DNA form, the CDR3 reads TGTGCCAGCAGCTTGATTCAGGGGCGGAACACCGGGGAGCTGTTTTTT. It is translated as CASSLIQGRNTGELFF.

The chain joins TRBV5-6 to TRBJ1-4; D is ambiguous. V was clipped by 2 bases and J by 11 bases, with 7 bases between them. This CDR3 has 11 residues. CDR1 SGHDT and CDR2 YYEEEE come from the germline V gene. CDR3 nucleotide sequence: TGTGCCAGCAGCTTTGACAAGAAACTGTTTTTT. Its protein product is CASSFDKKLFF.

The chain employs TRBV11-2 and TRBJ2-3; 8 bases line up with TRBD2. The germline V gene encodes CDR1 SGHAT and CDR2 FQNNGV. The CDR3 contains 17 residues. V lost 5 bases and J lost 4; bases outside the gene matches: 14. The CDR3 reads CASSPGVRGAGADTQYF. The CDR3 coding sequence is TGTGCCAGCAGCCCAGGGGTGCGGGGGGCCGGGGCAGATACGCAGTATTTT.

The rearrangement uses TRBV30 and TRBJ2-1; D unclear. In germline, CDR1 is GTSNPN, CDR2 SVGIG (reference sequence). The V and J ends lost 2 bases and 12 bases respectively, with 14 bases between them. This CDR3 contains 12 residues. CDR3 nucleotide sequence: TGTGCCTGGAGTCCGTCCGGGTCCCTGCAGTTCTTC. Protein product: CAWSPSGSLQFF.

This chain links TRBV30 with TRBJ1-4; D unresolved. The CDR3 has 13 residues. Per germline, CDR1 GTSNPN and CDR2 SVGIG (reference sequence). The V end lost 5 bases, the J end lost 5 bases, and 12 bases lay between the germline ends. The chain's CDR3 is CAWFSKLNEKLFF. In DNA form, the CDR3 reads TGTGCCTGGTTTTCCAAGTTAAATGAAAAACTGTTTTTT.

This chain connects TRBV2 to TRBJ2-5; D may be TRBD1 (7 bases). The V end was cut by 7 bases, the J end by 5 bases, with 20 bases between. CDR3 length: 15 residues. CDR1 is SNHLY, CDR2 FYNNEI, per germline. CDR3 loop: CASTLLEGARETQYF. The CDR3, as DNA: TGTGCCAGCACTCTTCTGGAGGGGGCCAGGGAGACCCAGTACTTC. The variable domain in full, completed from reference TRBV2 and TRBJ2-5, reads EPEVTQTPSHQVTQMGQEVILRCVPISNHLYFYWYRQILGQKVEFLVSFYNNEISEKSEIFDDQFSVERPDGSNFTLKIRSTKLEDSAMYFCASTLLEGARETQYFGPGTRLLVL.

Here the CDR3 reads CASSEGGRVTGELFF. For the CDR3, the DNA is TGTGCCAGCAGTGAAGGAGGGCGGGTCACCGGGGAGCTGTTTTTT. The J gene is TRBJ2-2, the V gene TRBV28, with TRBD2 as a possible D gene (6 bases). CDR3 length equals 15 residues. V shed 5 bases and J shed 4 bases, with 14 bases lying between them. Germline V gives CDR1 MDHEN, CDR2 SYDVKM.

V usage is TRBV5-6 and J usage is TRBJ2-2; 8 bases are a match to TRBD1. The CDR3 runs to 17 residues. V gave up 3 bases and J gave up 1 base; unmatched junction bases: 8. Germline V gene lookup returns CDR1 SGHDT and CDR2 YYEEEE. DNA of the CDR3: TGTGCCAGCAGCTACCCGACAGGGGTCGGGAACACCGGGGAGCTGTTTTTT. Residues: CASSYPTGVGNTGELFF. The full variable domain, completed using reference TRBV5-6 and TRBJ2-2, is DAGVTQSPTHLIKTRGQQVTLRCSPKSGHDTVSWYQQALGQGPQFIFQYYEEEERQRGNFPDRFSGHQFPNYSSELNVNALLLGDSALYLCASSYPTGVGNTGELFFGEGSRLTVL.

V gene TRBV7-2 combines with J gene TRBJ1-5, with D perhaps matching TRBD1 (5 bases). Trimming stripped 1 base from V and 3 bases from J, with 10 bases between. The germline gives CDR1 SGHTA, CDR2 FQGNSA. The CDR3 covers 15 residues. The CDR3: CASSLVGGINQPQHF. The CDR3 nucleotides are TGTGCCAGCAGCTTAGTGGGGGGGATCAATCAGCCCCAGCATTTT.